The 11 T cell receptor beta chains below come from one sample, sequenced in a study of cytomegalovirus exposure and HLA in healthy donors. PCR employed 60 Vbeta and 13 Jbeta primers. Clones were read by immunoSEQ multiplex PCR, and TCRdb kept only the in-frame ones, dropping some. The sample records roughly 100,000 clones, approximately 84% being singletons. The sample was PBMCs. These receptor sequences come from a male donor in good health and CMV-seronegative.

The chain links TRBV27 to TRBJ1-5; D is possibly TRBD1 (5 bases). CDR1 is MNHEY, CDR2 SMNVEV, per germline (reference sequence). The CDR3 extends over 14 amino acids. Trimming cost V 6 bases and J 6 bases, with 15 bases left between them. CDR3 coding DNA: TGTGCCAGCAGCCGTCCTGGGGCGGCTCAGCCCCAGCATTTT. It codes for CASSRPGAAQPQHF.

The V call is TRBV7-9, the J call TRBJ2-7; maybe TRBD1 (6 bases). CDR3 length: 15 residues. V was shortened by 2 bases and J by 5 bases, with 16 bases between the two germline ends. Germline CDR1 reads SEHNR; CDR2 reads FQNEAQ (reference sequence). CDR3 region: CASSLISTGRNEQYF. Here the CDR3 DNA reads TGTGCCAGCAGCTTAATCTCTACAGGGCGGAACGAGCAGTACTTC. Full variable domain (outside the CDR3, taken from reference TRBV7-9 and TRBJ2-7): DTGVSQNPRHKITKRGQNVTFRCDPISEHNRLYWYRQTLGQGPEFLTYFQNEAQLEKSRLLSDRFSAERPKGSFSTLEIQRTEQGDSAMYLCASSLISTGRNEQYFGPGTRLTVT.

The rearrangement uses TRBV19 and TRBJ1-3; possible D gene TRBD1, 6 bases. Germline-derived CDR1 and CDR2 are LNHDA and SQIVND (reference sequence). The CDR3 spans 17 residues. Trimming shortened V by 5 bases and J by 0 bases, and 17 bases separated the two germline ends. The CDR3 DNA is TGTGCCAGTAGTGAGGGGGACACTGAGTACTCTGGAAACACCATATATTTT. This gives the protein CASSEGDTEYSGNTIYF. The full variable domain, rest sourced from reference TRBV19 and TRBJ1-3, is DGGITQSPKYLFRKEGQNVTLSCEQNLNHDAMYWYRQDPGQGLRLIYYSQIVNDFQKGDIAEGYSVSREKKESFPLTVTSAQKNPTAFYLCASSEGDTEYSGNTIYFGEGSWLTVV.

In this sample, this clone turned up a few times. This sequence joins TRBV2 and TRBJ2-1; possible D gene TRBD1, 5 bases. V gave up 6 bases and J gave up 1 base, with 10 bases separating them. This CDR3 has 14 amino acids. CDR1 is SNHLY and CDR2 is FYNNEI in the germline V gene. The CDR3: CASSADSSYNEQFF. The CDR3 DNA follows: TGTGCCAGCAGCGCCGACAGTTCCTACAATGAGCAGTTCTTC. Drawing the rest from reference TRBV2 and TRBJ2-1, the complete variable domain is EPEVTQTPSHQVTQMGQEVILRCVPISNHLYFYWYRQILGQKVEFLVSFYNNEISEKSEIFDDQFSVERPDGSNFTLKIRSTKLEDSAMYFCASSADSSYNEQFFGPGTRLTVL.

As DNA, the CDR3 is TGTGCCATCAGTGGGGGAAGGACAGGGGAAGAGCAGTACTTC. Protein sequence: CAISGGRTGEEQYF. The rearrangement uses TRBV10-3 and TRBJ2-7; 9 bases line up with TRBD1. The length of the CDR3 is 14 residues. J gave up 7 bases and V 4 bases, and 8 bases lay outside the gene matches. Germline CDR1 is ENHRY and CDR2 is SYGVKD.

The gene calls are TRBV4-2 and TRBJ2-7; TRBD1 might be the D (5 bases). With 0 bases removed from V and 5 bases from J, the gap between germline ends came to 8 bases. The CDR3 runs to 13 residues. The germline V gene encodes CDR1 LGHNA and CDR2 YNFKEQ. CDR3 in DNA: TGTGCCAGCAGCCAAGACAGGGCCGACGAGCAGTACTTC. This gives the protein CASSQDRADEQYF.

The rearrangement links TRBV7-8 to TRBJ2-7, with 9 bases identical to TRBD1. Germline V gene lookup returns CDR1 SGHVS and CDR2 FQNEAQ. The trim removed 6 bases at V and 2 bases at J, leaving 5 bases unmatched. The CDR3 runs 14 residues. The CDR3 DNA sequence: TGTGCCAGCAGTTCGGACAGGGGCGCCTACGAGCAGTACTTC. Translating gives CASSSDRGAYEQYF.

This clone was counted only a few times. V gene TRBV9 combines with J gene TRBJ2-7; perhaps TRBD1 as D (6 bases). This CDR3 is 14 amino acids long. From germline, CDR1 is SGDLS and CDR2 YYNGEE. The V and J ends lost 0 bases and 5 bases respectively, with 12 bases between them. Here the CDR3 reads CASSVAGQSNEQYF. The CDR3 DNA is TGTGCCAGCAGCGTAGCGGGACAATCCAACGAGCAGTACTTC.

The V and J genes are TRBV28 and TRBJ1-2; D is undetermined. V was shortened by 8 bases and J by 0 bases, with 7 bases between the two germline ends. The CDR3 is 12 residues long. Germline values: CDR1 MDHEN, CDR2 SYDVKM. The CDR3 here is CASWASNYGYTF. The CDR3 DNA reads TGTGCCAGCTGGGCATCTAACTATGGCTACACCTTC.

This rearrangement joins TRBV19 to TRBJ2-1, with 8 bases matching TRBD2. CDR3 length: 14 residues. Trimming removed 6 bases from V and 6 bases from J; junction bases left unmatched: 7. CDR1 is LNHDA and CDR2 is SQIVND in the germline V gene (reference sequence). CDR3 coding DNA: TGTGCCAGTAGGCCAGCGGGAGAGGGCAATGAGCAGTTCTTC. Translation: CASRPAGEGNEQFF.

The chain carries TRBV2 and TRBJ1-2; tentatively, D is TRBD1 (6 bases). The CDR3 spans 12 residues. Trimming removed 4 bases from V and 5 bases from J, with 8 bases in between. Germline V gene lookup returns CDR1 SNHLY and CDR2 FYNNEI. The DNA of the CDR3 is TGTGCCAGCAGTGGACAGGATTATGGCTACACCTTC. Protein product: CASSGQDYGYTF.